This TCR beta chain is from a study of blood T cells in healthy people across ages. General study findings and limits: Long-lived donors carried more naive CD4+ cells and greater diversity than aged donors.

A note on this clonotype: Its specificity is not known. A much larger clone is a single base away; this may be a read error.

Germline V lookup: CDR1 SGHTA, CDR2 FQGTGA. This CDR3 spans 14 amino acids. Combining a sample-barcoded 5' primer with a J-beta primer mix, a second PCR ran for roughly 7 to 11 cycles. MiXCR, run by TCRdb on the 5' RACE reads, gives a single entry per CDR3 protein. The table has about 1.6 million distinct CDR3 sequences, about 31% seen once; the top ten hold roughly 12%. The clonotype comes from a woman aged 25 to 45 in good health. The sequencing sample was made of blood. The chain couples TRBV7-3 to TRBJ1-2; 9 nucleotides align to TRBD1. The CDR3 is CASSEGQGNYGHTF. CDR3 coding DNA: TGTGCCAGCAGCGAGGGACAGGGAAACTATGGCCACACCTTC.